This entry is about one T cell receptor (beta chain). Its antigen is not known. Method: immunoSEQ multiplex PCR; TCRdb's copy keeps in-frame clones and lacks some. The table lists roughly 140,000 clones, approximately 90% of them singletons, with 3% to 4% in the top ten. These data come from a study of T cell responses to AZD1222 COVID-19 vaccine. Broader study findings: Regions left unmutated in variants are reportedly the target of nearly half of spike-specific TCRs. There were vaccine-associated CD4 TCRs across spike, dominant at 160-218 and 743-854.

Whether given at about 4 or about 12 weeks, second doses were pooled. The receptor's source is an adult who received the AZD1222 COVID-19 vaccine. The sample was peripheral blood, taken 28 days after the second AZD1222 dose.

CDR3 region: CASSQSISGGAGNNEQFF. In DNA form, the CDR3 reads TGTGCCAGCAGCCAATCCATTAGCGGGGGGGCGGGTAACAATGAGCAGTTCTTC. The rearrangement uses TRBV3-1 (or the pseudogene TRBV3-2) and TRBJ2-1; 11 positions agree with TRBD2. Germline V gene sequence: CDR1 LGHDT, CDR2 YNNKEL (reference sequence). Germline trimming cut 2 bases from V and 5 bases from J; bases unmatched to any gene: 11. CDR3 length: 18 amino acids.